This record concerns one T cell receptor (beta chain) sequence. Antigen unknown. Individuals with alopecia areata gave both lesional scalp punch biopsies and peripheral blood for collection. PBMCs served as the source from which CD4+ and CD8+ T cells were sorted. V shed 1 base and J shed 1 base, with 7 bases lying between them. Per germline, CDR1 GTSNPN and CDR2 SVGIG (reference sequence). The CDR3 is 13 residues long. The record originates from a study of CD8+ T cells in alopecia areata. Study-wide background: Dosing spanned 6 to 18 months on tofacitinib, then 6 months off drug. Findings and limits, study-wide: Clarity of TCR sharing across patients fell short of that in mice, possibly HLA-related.

Reverse transcribed after extraction, RNA yielded cDNA as the sequencing template. Clones were sequenced by immunoSEQ multiplex PCR, and TCRdb holds only the in-frame ones, with some missing. The sample has around 160,000 clones; 40% to 50% are singletons. The TCR was taken from a human donor with alopecia areata. This chain links TRBV30 with TRBJ1-1; TRBD1 is a possible D gene (5 bases). Sequenced material: CD4+ T cells sorted from blood. CDR3 region: CAWSAQANTEAFF. The CDR3 DNA reads TGTGCCTGGAGTGCACAGGCGAACACTGAAGCTTTCTTT.